This T cell receptor beta chain originates from a study of shared clonotypes between healthy human individuals (TCRdb year 2020). In the study overall: The cohort comprised two women and a few men aged 18 to 49 years. Blood TCR repertoires of a handful of healthy adults were deeply sequenced to estimate repertoire size and the extent of clonotype sharing between individuals. Different laboratories and diverse techniques were used to prepare libraries and sequence TCR repertoires, to increase sequencing depth and limit assay-specific biases. Per donor, leukapheresis produced somewhere between about 0.9 and 9.5 billion PBMCs.

General findings and caveats noted by the study authors: Because the study included only a small number of donors, the genetic and exposure-history diversity represented was limited. Based on pairwise subsampling, the degree of clonotype sharing among donors was expected to be affected by sequencing depth. Only blood was sampled, and tissue TCR repertoires likely differ from those in blood.

Comment on this clone: What this receptor recognizes is not known. No qualities accompany the bases; no much larger clone lies one base away.

Using the deep immunoSEQ assay, multiplex PCR amplified TCR CDR3 regions from genomic DNA. Extracted genomic DNA from each cell subset was spread evenly across all wells of several immunoSEQ 96-well plates, with each plate serving as a replicate. For unsorted PBMC, approximately 300 ng of genomic DNA, equivalent to approximately 28,000 T cell genomes, went into each replicate PCR. Ten immunoSEQ deep assay plates were used to sequence the unsorted PBMC genomic DNA. Purified libraries were quantified with a Qubit 3.0 fluorometer, sized on a Bioanalyzer 2100, and re-quantified with the KAPA Library Quantification kit. Every immunoSEQ 96-well plate was sequenced on a dedicated single-read 150-cycle Illumina NextSeq 550 flow cell. As for the authors' bioinformatics: Because the immunoSEQ output included only junctional sequences and no quality scores, the filtering could not be the same as the filtering used for full-length reads. To assign V/J genes and CDR3, sequences were annotated using PyIR, a Python wrapper for IgBLAST v1.9, with IMGT germline references. Reads were removed for weak V/J assignments (E-value above 1e-6), missing CDR3, stop codons, out-of-frame junctions, or ambiguous translated residues. V3J clonotypes were defined as sequences sharing the same inferred V gene, J gene, and CDR3 amino acid sequence. Percentage overlap between repertoires was computed as shared unique clonotypes divided by the size of the smaller repertoire. Richness of each repertoire was evaluated using RTK rarefaction, the Chao1 estimator, and Recon v2.1 estimates of unobserved clonotypes. TCRdb stores this immuneACCESS table with in-frame sequences only. Part of the clones is absent; in the studies checked, under half of the shortfall reflects unresolved V genes, and no reason is known for the rest. That table furnishes V, J and clone size, whereas the DNA furnished D and trimming. This sample is represented by about 510,000 clones; 79% of them were singletons. 13% of the sample comes from the top ten.

The donors were healthy, HIV-negative adults who had no recently reported acute infections or vaccinations. Every donor was a Caucasian adult living in Nashville, Tennessee, USA. In the unsorted samples, some 94 million PBMCs were counted, and genomic DNA was extracted using the QIAamp DNA Blood Mini kit. Blood was collected by leukapheresis, and PBMCs were isolated by Ficoll-Histopaque density gradient centrifugation and then cryopreserved in liquid nitrogen vapor phase. The cysteine opens and the phenylalanine closes a CDR3 of 12 amino acids. Only the CDR3 DNA is retained, 36 bases long and in frame from the first base. The junction carries 13 bases between V and J, which are trimmed by 1 base and 10 bases respectively. According to the germline V gene, CDR1 reads SQVTM and CDR2 reads ANQGSEA.

Sequenced material: PBMCs. This clonotype was obtained from a middle-aged woman in good health. Some clones in this sample may be carry-over from other donors' samples. The rearranged segments are TRBV29-1 and TRBJ1-2, with an unclear D gene assignment. The DNA is as follows: TGCAGCGTTGAAGTCTGGCAGGACCTCTACACCTTC. The translation is CSVEVWQDLYTF.